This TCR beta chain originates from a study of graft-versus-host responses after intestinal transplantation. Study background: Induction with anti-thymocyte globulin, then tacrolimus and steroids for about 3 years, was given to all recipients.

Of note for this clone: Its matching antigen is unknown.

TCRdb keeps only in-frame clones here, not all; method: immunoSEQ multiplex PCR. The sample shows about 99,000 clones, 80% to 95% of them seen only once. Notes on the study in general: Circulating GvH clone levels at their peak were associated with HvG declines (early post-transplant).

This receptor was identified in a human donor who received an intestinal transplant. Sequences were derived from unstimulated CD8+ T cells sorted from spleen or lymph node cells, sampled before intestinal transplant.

The CDR3 DNA reads TGTGCCTGGAGTGTAGTTAGTCCCTACGAGCAGTACTTC. Encoded protein: CAWSVVSPYEQYF. The gene calls are TRBV30 and TRBJ2-7; D is unresolved. This CDR3 region has 13 residues. V lost 0 bases and J lost 2, with 8 bases in between. The germline V gene has CDR1 GTSNPN and CDR2 SVGIG (reference sequence).